Below are 29 T cell receptor beta chains sequenced from a single sample in a study of blood T cells in healthy people across ages. A second PCR, run for about 6 to 12 cycles, used a sample-barcoded 5' primer plus a J-beta primer mix. From the 5' RACE reads, TCRdb called clonotypes with MiXCR, one entry per CDR3 protein. In the table there are roughly 1.5 million distinct CDR3 sequences, about 45% of which are singletons. Specimen: blood. Receptors were obtained from a woman between 18 and 30 years old in good health.

The gene calls are TRBV3-1 and TRBJ1-1; TRBD1 aligns across 7 bases. V trimming: 1 base; J trimming: 5 bases; junction bases outside the gene matches: 7. The CDR3 covers 15 residues. The V gene's germline CDR1 is LGHDT and CDR2 YNNKEL (reference sequence). The chain's CDR3 is CASSQARGRGTEAFF. For the CDR3, the DNA is TGTGCCAGCAGCCAAGCTAGGGGGCGCGGTACTGAAGCTTTCTTT.

This clonotype was picked up a small number of times. V gene TRBV6-1 combines with J gene TRBJ1-5; TRBD1 might be the D (6 bases). The V gene's germline CDR1 is MNHNS and CDR2 SASEGT. The CDR3 has 18 residues. The V gene lost 4 bases and the J gene lost 4 bases, with 23 bases spanning the gap. The CDR3 DNA reads as TGTGCCAGCAGTGCTCGAAGGATTGGGGGCTCAGGTAATCAGCCCCAGCATTTT. Protein: CASSARRIGGSGNQPQHF.

The V and J genes are TRBV12-3 or TRBV12-4 and TRBJ1-2, with 7 bases identical to TRBD1. CDR3 length equals 14 residues. Trimming at V came to 5 bases and at J to 4 bases, leaving 7 bases not matched to a gene. The CDR3 DNA is TGTGCCAGCAGTCCTGAGGGGACAGTCTATGGCTACACCTTC. Its protein is CASSPEGTVYGYTF.

V usage is TRBV6-1 and J usage is TRBJ2-5; 7 bases agree with TRBD1. V shed 5 bases, J shed 7 bases, and the junction held 7 bases outside the gene matches. The germline gives CDR1 MNHNS, CDR2 SASEGT. The CDR3 is 13 residues long. CDR3 bases: TGTGCCAGCAGTTCCTGGGACAGTGTGACCCAGTACTTC. It encodes CASSSWDSVTQYF.

J is TRBJ1-5 and V is TRBV29-1; tentative D call: TRBD1 (5 bases). Trimming left V 4 bases short and J 6 bases short, with 13 bases between. CDR1 SQVTM and CDR2 ANQGSEA come from the germline V gene. This CDR3 has 13 residues. DNA of the CDR3: TGCAGCGTTGGGGGTCAGGGTGGTCAGCCCCAGCATTTT. Residues: CSVGGQGGQPQHF.

V usage is TRBV4-1 and J usage is TRBJ2-5, with D perhaps TRBD1 (5 bases). V was clipped by 4 bases and J by 3 bases, with 15 bases between them. This CDR3 spans 15 amino acids. CDR1 and CDR2 from the germline V gene are MGHRA and YSYEKL. Here the CDR3 DNA reads TGCGCCAGCAGCCCCGTAAACCAGGGTGAAGAGACCCAGTACTTC. Its protein product is CASSPVNQGEETQYF.

The chain carries TRBV29-1 and TRBJ1-3; 7 bases are shared with TRBD1. This CDR3 comprises 17 residues. The V and J ends lost 5 bases and 2 bases, in that order; junction bases with no gene match: 15. Germline V CDR1 and CDR2: SQVTM, ANQGSEA. The chain's CDR3 is CSVKRDTGATPGNTIYF. The CDR3 DNA sequence: TGCAGCGTTAAGCGGGATACAGGGGCTACCCCTGGAAACACCATATATTTT.

This clonotype appeared a few times. V and J are TRBV6-5 and TRBJ2-5, with D perhaps matching TRBD1 or TRBD2 (5 bases each). CDR1 and CDR2 from the germline V gene are MNHEY and SVGAGI. The CDR3 consists of 16 residues. V was pared by 2 bases and J by 1 base, with 14 bases between. The CDR3 loop reads CASSYARVGVQETQYF. The CDR3 DNA follows: TGTGCCAGCAGTTACGCCAGGGTGGGAGTCCAAGAGACCCAGTACTTC.

About this clonotype: A much bigger clone sits one base away, suggesting this may be a read error. This chain joins TRBV10-3 and TRBJ2-3, with no clear D. The germline CDR1 and CDR2 sequences are ENHRY and SYGVKD. V lost 8 bases and J 6 bases, leaving 15 bases between the germline ends. CDR3 length: 13 residues. CDR3 residues: CAIQADPCDTQYF. Written as DNA, the CDR3 is TGTGCCATCCAGGCAGATCCTTGTGATACGCAGTATTTT.

The chain uses TRBV2 and TRBJ1-1; 7 bases are shared with TRBD1. The germline gives CDR1 SNHLY, CDR2 FYNNEI. J was trimmed by 4 bases and V by 3 bases; bases with no gene match: 5. The CDR3 runs 14 residues. The CDR3 reads CASSEETGITEAFF. Here the CDR3 DNA reads TGTGCCAGCAGTGAGGAGACAGGGATCACTGAAGCTTTCTTT.

V and J are TRBV5-6 and TRBJ2-7, with 12 bases lining up with TRBD2. The J call may be incorrect, as the DNA end agrees better with TRBJ2-5. The germline V gene has CDR1 SGHDT and CDR2 YYEEEE. The CDR3 is 17 residues long. This CDR3 reads CASSPDLAGGWWETQYF. For the CDR3, the DNA is TGTGCCAGCAGCCCCGATCTAGCGGGAGGGTGGTGGGAGACCCAGTACTTC.

This clonotype was detected once. The chain combines TRBV4-3 with TRBJ2-1, with 12 positions matching TRBD2. In germline, CDR1 is LGHNA, CDR2 YSLEER. This CDR3 spans 19 amino acids. V dropped 0 bases and J dropped 7; count of bases not matched to a gene: 13. The DNA for the CDR3 is TGCGCCAGCAGCCAAGAAGTCCCCTCTGGACTAGCGGGAATTAATGAGCAGTTCTTC. Translation: CASSQEVPSGLAGINEQFF.

This chain joins TRBV7-2 and TRBJ2-5, with a possible D match to TRBD2 (6 bases). Germline assignment: CDR1 SGHTA and CDR2 FQGNSA. The CDR3 is 19 amino acids. Trimming took off 4 bases at V and 1 base at J, with 25 bases between the two ends. The DNA of the CDR3 is TGTGCCAGCAGCTCAAGTCGTCTGGTCGGAGGGAGAGGCCAAGAGACCCAGTACTTC. This sequence encodes CASSSSRLVGGRGQETQYF.

The gene calls are TRBV7-2 and TRBJ1-6; D gene uncertain. V was trimmed by 0 bases and J by 10 bases, leaving 4 bases between them. The CDR3 is 12 residues long. Germline-derived CDR1 and CDR2 are SGHTA and FQGNSA. The CDR3 region has the DNA TGTGCCAGCAGCTTAGCGAGGTCACCCCTCCACTTT. Its protein product is CASSLARSPLHF.

The genes are TRBV7-9 and TRBJ1-3; D gene unclear. There are 13 residues in the CDR3. Trimming left V 5 bases short and J 1 base short, with 6 bases between. Germline V gives CDR1 SEHNR, CDR2 FQNEAQ (reference sequence). The CDR3 reads CASSPRSGNTIYF. CDR3 nucleotide sequence: TGTGCCAGCAGCCCCAGGTCTGGAAACACCATATATTTT.

This clonotype showed up just a few times. The chain combines TRBV29-1 with TRBJ2-7; a weak D match, TRBD1 (7 bases). CDR3 length: 13 residues. V was shortened by 7 bases and J by 3 bases, with 16 bases between the two germline ends. Germline values: CDR1 SQVTM, CDR2 ANQGSEA. The CDR3 DNA reads as TGCAGCGCCCAGGGGGGACGGTTCTACGAGCAGTACTTC. Its protein is CSAQGGRFYEQYF.

V usage is TRBV6-6 and J usage is TRBJ2-1; D might be TRBD2 (5 bases). In germline, CDR1 is MNHNY, CDR2 SVGAGI (reference sequence). CDR3 length: 16 amino acids. The V end lost 4 bases, the J end lost 0 bases, and 13 bases lay between the germline ends. This chain's CDR3 is CASSSTRSLSYNEQFF. The CDR3 bases are TGTGCCAGCAGTTCCACTAGGTCACTCTCCTACAATGAGCAGTTCTTC.

For this clonotype: This may stem from a read error, because a much larger clone lies one nucleotide away. The chain recombines TRBV25-1 with TRBJ1-2; D call uncertain. From germline, CDR1 is MGHDK and CDR2 SYGVNS. This CDR3 has 12 amino acids. CDR3 amino acids: CAGSEWGYGYTF. The CDR3 DNA reads as TGTGCCGGCAGTGAATGGGGCTATGGCTACACCTTC.

The chain recombines TRBV28 with TRBJ2-1; D perhaps matches TRBD1 (6 bases). There are 15 residues in the CDR3. Germline V gene lookup returns CDR1 MDHEN and CDR2 SYDVKM. V dropped 6 bases and J dropped 3 bases, with 15 bases sitting between them. Here the CDR3 reads CASSQTIQGYNEQFF. The CDR3 DNA follows: TGTGCCAGCAGCCAAACGATACAGGGCTACAATGAGCAGTTCTTC.

Turning to this clonotype: The junction shows a germline mismatch at one end, possibly a read error. The V call is TRBV29-1, the J call TRBJ1-2; 7 nucleotides match TRBD1. This CDR3 is 13 amino acids long. Germline values: CDR1 SQVTM, CDR2 ANQGSEA. The chain's CDR3 is CSVEDREGYGYTF. DNA for the CDR3: TGCAGCGTAGAAGACAGGGAGGGCTATGGCTACACCTTC.

This clonotype has only a few counts. This chain joins TRBV2 and TRBJ1-2; a possible D gene is TRBD1 (5 bases). V lost 5 bases and J 0 bases, leaving 13 bases between the germline ends. Germline assignment: CDR1 SNHLY and CDR2 FYNNEI. There are 15 residues in the CDR3. The CDR3 DNA reads TGTGCCAGCAGTTTCCAGGGCCTAGCTAACTATGGCTACACCTTC. It yields the protein CASSFQGLANYGYTF.

This clonotype was seen a handful of times. J is TRBJ2-7 and V is TRBV9, with D unclear. V was clipped by 1 base and J by 1 base, with 9 bases between them. Germline loops: CDR1 SGDLS, CDR2 YYNGEE. CDR3 length: 14 amino acids. CDR3 region: CASSVIDTSYEQYF. CDR3 nucleotide sequence: TGTGCCAGCAGCGTAATAGACACGTCCTACGAGCAGTACTTC.

V and J are TRBV11-2 and TRBJ1-1; the D gene is possibly TRBD1 (5 bases). V lost 5 bases and J lost 6, with 13 bases in between. The CDR3 is 13 amino acids. Germline assignment: CDR1 SGHAT and CDR2 FQNNGV. CDR3 sequence: CASSVGTSAEAFF. Here the CDR3 DNA reads TGTGCCAGCAGCGTAGGGACGTCAGCTGAAGCTTTCTTT.

CDR3 coding DNA: TGTGCCACCAGTGCCCGGGACAGGGGGCAAAACACAGATACGCAGTATTTT. Amino acid sequence: CATSARDRGQNTDTQYF. The rearrangement uses TRBV24-1 and TRBJ2-3, with 12 bases matching TRBD1. There are 17 residues in the CDR3. The V and J ends lost 5 bases and 2 bases, in that order; junction bases with no gene match: 7. The V gene's germline CDR1 is KGHDR and CDR2 SFDVKD.

This rearrangement joins TRBV6-2 or TRBV6-3 to TRBJ2-7; no firm D call. The CDR3 is made up of 12 amino acids. Trimming stripped 6 bases from V and 7 bases from J, with 13 bases between. Germline V lookup: CDR1 MNHEY, CDR2 SVGEGT. CDR3 amino acids: CASRLHPLEQYF. CDR3 nucleotide sequence: TGTGCCAGCAGACTTCACCCATTGGAGCAGTACTTC.

This clonotype appeared a few times. A junction boundary mismatches the germline segment, possibly from a read error. The chain joins TRBV12-3 or TRBV12-4 to TRBJ1-2; weak D call: TRBD1 (5 bases). The CDR3 contains 12 residues. CDR3 loop: CSSSPRQFGYTF. The CDR3 bases are TGTTCCAGCAGCCCTCGACAGTTTGGCTACACCTTC.

A few counts support this clonotype. The rearrangement joins TRBV15 to TRBJ2-7; TRBD2 matches 8 bases. The V gene's germline CDR1 is LNHNV and CDR2 YYDKDF (reference sequence). The CDR3 is 16 residues long. Losses at the gene ends were 5 bases for V and 1 base for J; bases not matched to a gene: 10. CDR3 bases: TGTGCCACCAGCGGTTCGGGACTAGTAAGGTCCTACGAGCAGTACTTC. Translating gives CATSGSGLVRSYEQYF. Filled out from reference TRBV15 and TRBJ2-7, the complete variable domain reads DAMVIQNPRYQVTQFGKPVTLSCSQTLNHNVMYWYQQKSSQAPKLLFHYYDKDFNNEADTPDNFQSRRPNTSFCFLDIRSPGLGDTAMYLCATSGSGLVRSYEQYFGPGTRLTVT.

The chain links TRBV29-1 to TRBJ2-3; D is ambiguous. This CDR3 spans 15 amino acids. Germline V gives CDR1 SQVTM, CDR2 ANQGSEA. V was clipped by 1 base and J by 2 bases, with 13 bases between them. CDR3 amino acids: CSVEGDWVYTDTQYF. The CDR3 nucleotides are TGCAGCGTTGAAGGAGACTGGGTATACACAGATACGCAGTATTTT.

The CDR3 coding sequence is TGTGCCAGCAGATCGGACAGGGGTTATAGGCCCCTCCACTTT. Protein: CASRSDRGYRPLHF. The chain has TRBV27 and TRBJ1-6; 9 bases map to TRBD1. V shed 6 bases and J 13 bases; nucleotides not matched to a gene: 10. This CDR3 is 14 amino acids long. CDR1 and CDR2 (germline): MNHEY, SMNVEV (reference sequence).